This T cell receptor beta chain was found in a study of T cell changes during pregnancy in multiple sclerosis. Method: immunoSEQ multiplex PCR; TCRdb's copy keeps in-frame clones and lacks some. Of about 40,000 clones detected, 93% appear once; the ten largest clones hold 0.41%. The CDR3 runs to 14 residues. Looked up from germline, CDR1 is ENHRY and CDR2 is SYGVKD. The V gene lost 10 bases and the J gene lost 3 bases, with 17 bases spanning the gap. The rearrangement links TRBV10-3 to TRBJ2-3; perhaps TRBD1 as D (6 bases). The clonotype originates from a female donor with multiple sclerosis, enrolled in a pregnancy study. The sample consisted of CD4+ T cells from peripheral blood mononuclear cells, taken in the first trimester of pregnancy. This chain's CDR3 is CATRTLRGTDTQYF. CDR3 nucleotides: TGTGCCACCCGGACCCTGAGGGGGACAGATACGCAGTATTTT.